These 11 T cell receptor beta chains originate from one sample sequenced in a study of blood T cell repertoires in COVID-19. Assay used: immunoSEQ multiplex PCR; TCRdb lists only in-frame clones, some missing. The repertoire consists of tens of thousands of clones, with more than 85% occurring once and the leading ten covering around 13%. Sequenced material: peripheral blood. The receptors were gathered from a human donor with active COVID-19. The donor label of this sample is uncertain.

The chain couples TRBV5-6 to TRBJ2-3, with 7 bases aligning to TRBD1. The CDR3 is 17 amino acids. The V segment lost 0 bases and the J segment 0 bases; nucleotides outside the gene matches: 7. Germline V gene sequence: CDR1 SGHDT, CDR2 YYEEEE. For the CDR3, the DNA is TGTGCCAGCAGCTTGGCCGGGACAGACCCTAGCACAGATACGCAGTATTTT. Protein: CASSLAGTDPSTDTQYF.

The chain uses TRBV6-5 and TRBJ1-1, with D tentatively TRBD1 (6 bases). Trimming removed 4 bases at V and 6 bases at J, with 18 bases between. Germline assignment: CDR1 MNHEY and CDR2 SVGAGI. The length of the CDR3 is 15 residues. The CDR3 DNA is TGTGCCAGCAGTTCCCTCGGGGGGGCCTGGGCTGAAGCTTTCTTT. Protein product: CASSSLGGAWAEAFF.

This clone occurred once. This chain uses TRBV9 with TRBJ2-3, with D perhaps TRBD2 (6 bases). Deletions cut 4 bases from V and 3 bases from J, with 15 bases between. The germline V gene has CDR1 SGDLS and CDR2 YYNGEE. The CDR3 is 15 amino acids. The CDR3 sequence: CASSPRLGVTDTQYF. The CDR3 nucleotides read TGTGCCAGCAGCCCCCGACTAGGGGTTACAGATACGCAGTATTTT. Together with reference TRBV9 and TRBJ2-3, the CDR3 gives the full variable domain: DSGVTQTPKHLITATGQRVTLRCSPRSGDLSVYWYQQSLDQGLQFLIQYYNGEERAKGNILERFSAQQFPDLHSELNLSSLELGDSALYFCASSPRLGVTDTQYFGPGTRLTVL.

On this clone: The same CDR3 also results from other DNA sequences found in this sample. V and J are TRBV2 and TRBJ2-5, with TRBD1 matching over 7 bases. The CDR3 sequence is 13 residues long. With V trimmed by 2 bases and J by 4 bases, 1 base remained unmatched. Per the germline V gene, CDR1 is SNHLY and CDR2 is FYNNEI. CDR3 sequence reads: CASSENRGETQYF. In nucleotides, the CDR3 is TGTGCCAGCAGTGAAAACAGGGGAGAGACCCAGTACTTC.

In nucleotides, the CDR3 is TGTGCCAGCAGCTTACAGGGGCCCCTCTCCTACGAGCAGTACTTC. Translating gives CASSLQGPLSYEQYF. This chain links TRBV13 with TRBJ2-7; tentatively, D is TRBD1 (6 bases). This CDR3 contains 15 residues. Trimming stripped 2 bases from V and 0 bases from J, with 11 bases between. Germline V gives CDR1 PRHDT, CDR2 FYEKMQ (reference sequence).

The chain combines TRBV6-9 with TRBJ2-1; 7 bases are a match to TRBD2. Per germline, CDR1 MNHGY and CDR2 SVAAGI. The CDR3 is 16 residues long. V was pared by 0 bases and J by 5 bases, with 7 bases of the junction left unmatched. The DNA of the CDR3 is TGTGCCAGCAGTTATTCGGGGGAGGGCAGCGACAATGAGCAGTTCTTC. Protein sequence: CASSYSGEGSDNEQFF.

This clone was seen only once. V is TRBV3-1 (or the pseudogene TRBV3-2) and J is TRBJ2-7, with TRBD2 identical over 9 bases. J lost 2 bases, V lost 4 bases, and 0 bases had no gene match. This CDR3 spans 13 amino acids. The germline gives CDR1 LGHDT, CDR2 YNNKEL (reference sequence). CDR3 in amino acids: CASSPSGTYEQYF. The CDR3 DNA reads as TGTGCCAGCAGCCCTAGCGGGACCTACGAGCAGTACTTC.

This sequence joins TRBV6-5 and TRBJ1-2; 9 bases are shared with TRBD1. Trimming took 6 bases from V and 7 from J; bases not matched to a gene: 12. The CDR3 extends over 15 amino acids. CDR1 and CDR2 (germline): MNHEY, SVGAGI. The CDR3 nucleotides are TGTGCCAGCAGACCACAACAGGGGGCTCGGGGTGGCTACACCTTC. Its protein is CASRPQQGARGGYTF.

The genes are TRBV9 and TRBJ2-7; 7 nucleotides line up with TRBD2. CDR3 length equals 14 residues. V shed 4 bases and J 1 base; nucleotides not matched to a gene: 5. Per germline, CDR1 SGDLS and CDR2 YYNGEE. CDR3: CASSPWEGSYEQYF. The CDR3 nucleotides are TGTGCCAGCAGCCCCTGGGAGGGATCCTACGAGCAGTACTTC.

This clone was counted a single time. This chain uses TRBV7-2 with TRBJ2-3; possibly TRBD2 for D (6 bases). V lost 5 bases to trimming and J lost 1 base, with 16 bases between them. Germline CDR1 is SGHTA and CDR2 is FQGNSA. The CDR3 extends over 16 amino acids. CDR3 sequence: CASSQFGGAGTDTQYF. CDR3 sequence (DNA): TGTGCCAGCAGCCAGTTCGGGGGAGCGGGCACAGATACGCAGTATTTT.

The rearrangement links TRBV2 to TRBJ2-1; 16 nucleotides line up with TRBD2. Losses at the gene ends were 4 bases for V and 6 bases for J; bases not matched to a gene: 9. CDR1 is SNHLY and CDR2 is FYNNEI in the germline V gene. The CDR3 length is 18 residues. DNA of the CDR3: TGTGCCAGCAGTGGGGGACTAGCGGGAGGGCCCTGGGGCAATGAGCAGTTCTTC. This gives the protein CASSGGLAGGPWGNEQFF.